In its sample, the clone carrying this T cell receptor beta chain was seen many times. Its antigen remains unknown. The hyperthyroidism was newly diagnosed and had lasted under 2 months; the patients were aged 18 to 65. Uncontrolled infection, other autoimmune disease, pregnancy or lactation disqualified patients from enrolment. Diagnoses used clinical symptoms, serum thyroxine and TRAb, thyroid ultrasound and orbital computed tomography. RNA transcripts served as the template for amplifying TCR beta CDR3 regions. RT-PCR in the first round (using the HTBI primer set) targeted the TCR CDR3. Via MiXCR, TCRdb re-called the multiplex PCR reads, giving one row per CDR3 protein. Among about 210,000 distinct CDR3 sequences listed, 17% were seen once. This entry comes from a study of T cells in Graves' hyperthyroidism and ophthalmopathy. General study points: Among clonotypes expanded in thyroid above 0.001, most were also found in blood.

The sequenced material came from blood. This TCR came from a man between 45 and 60 years old with Graves' hyperthyroidism.

The CDR3 DNA sequence: TGTGCCAGCAGTTTAGGGCGGGAGATGGTGGACGGGGAGCTGTTTTTT. It yields the protein CASSLGREMVDGELFF. V usage is TRBV12-3 or TRBV12-4 and J usage is TRBJ2-2, with 7 nucleotides matching TRBD2. The CDR3 extends over 16 amino acids. The junction had 9 bases not matched to a gene; V was cut back by 1 base and J by 7 bases.